What follows are 4 T cell receptor beta chains derived from one specimen sequenced in a study of T cells in Graves' hyperthyroidism and ophthalmopathy. Amplification of TCR beta CDR3 regions used RNA as the template. TCR CDR3 underwent first-round RT-PCR with the HTBI primer set. Via MiXCR, TCRdb re-called the multiplex PCR reads, giving one row per CDR3 protein. Among 75,000 to 100,000 distinct CDR3 sequences listed, under 65% were seen once. Sample: blood. The receptors shown here come from a woman in her forties with Graves' hyperthyroidism.

The chain recombines TRBV7-2 with TRBJ2-5; 13 bases match TRBD2. The germline V gene has CDR1 SGHTA and CDR2 FQGNSA. The V segment lost 0 bases and the J segment 5 bases; nucleotides outside the gene matches: 3. This CDR3 is 16 amino acids long. As DNA, the CDR3 is TGTGCCAGCAGCTTAGCCCGGACTAGCGGGAGTGAGACCCAGTACTTC. Residues: CASSLARTSGSETQYF. Full variable domain (remainder filled in from reference TRBV7-2 and TRBJ2-5): GAGVSQSPSNKVTEKGKDVELRCDPISGHTALYWYRQSLGQGLEFLIYFQGNSAPDKSGLPSDRFSAERTGGSVSTLTIQRTQQEDSAVYLCASSLARTSGSETQYFGPGTRLLVL.

The rearrangement links TRBV2 to TRBJ2-5; D not certain. V was pared by 2 bases and J by 5 bases, with 9 bases between. This CDR3 spans 13 amino acids. Per the germline V gene, CDR1 is SNHLY and CDR2 is FYNNEI. The DNA for the CDR3 is TGTGCCAGCAGTGAATGGACCCTCGAGACCCAGTACTTC. Translating gives CASSEWTLETQYF. Using reference TRBV2 and TRBJ2-5 for the parts outside the CDR3, the full variable domain is EPEVTQTPSHQVTQMGQEVILRCVPISNHLYFYWYRQILGQKVEFLVSFYNNEISEKSEIFDDQFSVERPDGSNFTLKIRSTKLEDSAMYFCASSEWTLETQYFGPGTRLLVL.

This clonotype was seen at least ten times. The chain has TRBV20-1 and TRBJ2-7, with 11 bases matching TRBD1. The CDR3 sequence is 15 residues long. The trim removed 0 bases at V and 3 bases at J, leaving 4 bases unmatched. CDR1 DFQATT and CDR2 SNEGSKA come from the germline V gene (reference sequence). The CDR3 DNA follows: TGCAGTGCTAGAGATCCGGGGACAGGGGGCTACGAGCAGTACTTC. Translating gives CSARDPGTGGYEQYF.

This clonotype was recorded at least ten times. The V gene is TRBV7-2, the J gene TRBJ1-2; 10 bases line up with TRBD1. There are 17 residues in the CDR3. Germline lookup yields CDR1 SGHTA and CDR2 FQGNSA. V dropped 2 bases and J dropped 4; count of bases not matched to a gene: 10. The CDR3 is CASSLTGTGASLYGYTF. For the CDR3, the DNA is TGTGCCAGCAGCTTAACCGGGACAGGGGCCTCCCTCTATGGCTACACCTTC.